This T cell receptor beta chain was documented in a study of blood T cell repertoires in COVID-19. Study overall: Sites in the United States, Italy and Spain provided acute and convalescent COVID-19 samples.

Germline V gives CDR1 WSHSY, CDR2 SAAADI. The length of the CDR3 is 18 residues. Unmatched junction bases numbered 12, after V lost 4 bases and J lost 5 bases. Per the original methods: Estimation of nucleated cell counts relied on the amplification of reference gene primers. Here immunoSEQ multiplex PCR was the method, and the copy in TCRdb shows in-frame clones only, minus some. That table furnishes V, J and clone size, whereas the DNA furnished D and trimming. Of about 420,000 clones listed, roughly 90% were seen once; the top ten hold 0.65% to 1%. Seattle-derived patients entered the study during active infection and were followed longitudinally. This clone was observed a single time.

The receptor comes from a man younger than 35 with COVID-19, enrolled during active disease. Sequenced sample: peripheral blood. This chain links TRBV10-2 with TRBJ2-5, with TRBD2 identical over 14 bases. CDR3 residues: CASSGGLAGVSRAETQYF. The CDR3 nucleotides are TGCGCCAGCAGTGGGGGACTAGCGGGAGTTTCTCGCGCCGAGACCCAGTACTTC.